Below are 17 T cell receptor beta chains sequenced from a single sample in a study of cytotoxic CD8 clonotypes in ibrutinib-treated CLL (dated by TCRdb to the early 2020s). Library construction relied on the immunoSEQ multiplex PCR assay. TCRdb took over this immuneACCESS table, retaining in-frame rearrangements with V and J assigned. Such tables are incomplete; in checked studies, under half of the missing clones stem from an unresolved V gene, and the remainder is unexplained. For this sample the table gives about 63,000 clones, of which about 65% were detected only once. In total, the top ten clones hold roughly 45% of the sample. The sample's time point, from its label and the paper: approximately eleven months on ibrutinib. The sample consisted of PBMCs, taken after 12 months of ibrutinib treatment. All receptors come from a human donor with chronic lymphocytic leukemia.

The rearrangement joins TRBV27 to TRBJ2-7, with D maybe TRBD2 (6 bases). The germline V and J ends were trimmed by 3 bases and 1 base, with 13 bases remaining between them. The CDR3 is made up of 15 amino acids. Looked up from germline, CDR1 is MNHEY and CDR2 is SMNVEV (reference sequence). The DNA for the CDR3 is TGTGCCAGCAGTTTCTCGGGACTTACGTCCTACGAGCAGTACTTC. Translated, it gives CASSFSGLTSYEQYF.

There are a few counts of this clone. V gene TRBV11-2 combines with J gene TRBJ2-1; 11 bases fit TRBD2. Germline lookup yields CDR1 SGHAT and CDR2 FQNNGV. V shed 1 base and J 10 bases; nucleotides not matched to a gene: 6. This CDR3 comprises 15 residues. CDR3 nucleotide sequence: TGTGCCAGCAGCTTAGTTCGGGGGACTAGCGGAGAGCAGTTCTTC. It translates to CASSLVRGTSGEQFF.

The chain couples TRBV25-1 to TRBJ2-5; D uncertain. Germline lookup yields CDR1 MGHDK and CDR2 SYGVNS. The CDR3 length is 15 residues. V lost 3 bases and J 3 bases, leaving 14 bases between the germline ends. The CDR3 nucleotides read TGTGCCAGCAGTGACCCCGGGCCGGGCAAAGAGACCCAGTACTTC. As protein: CASSDPGPGKETQYF.

This chain joins TRBV7-6 and TRBJ1-1, with 7 nucleotides matching TRBD1. J gave up 5 bases and V 2 bases, and 8 bases lay outside the gene matches. The germline V gene encodes CDR1 SGHVS and CDR2 FNYEAQ. This CDR3 is built from 15 residues. Here the CDR3 DNA reads TGTGCCAGCAGCTTACAAATGACAGGGAAGACTGAAGCTTTCTTT. It codes for CASSLQMTGKTEAFF.

This chain connects TRBV5-4 to TRBJ2-5, with D unclear. V dropped 1 base and J dropped 2 bases, with 12 bases sitting between them. Germline CDR1 SGHNT, CDR2 YYREEE (reference sequence). CDR3 size: 15 residues. DNA of the CDR3: TGTGCCAGCAGCTTGAGTATAACAGATCAAGAGACCCAGTACTTC. Translating gives CASSLSITDQETQYF. Looking up the rest from reference TRBV5-4 and TRBJ2-5 gives the full variable domain: ETGVTQSPTHLIKTRGQQVTLRCSSQSGHNTVSWYQQALGQGPQFIFQYYREEENGRGNFPPRFSGLQFPNYSSELNVNALELDDSALYLCASSLSITDQETQYFGPGTRLLVL.

The chain carries TRBV2 and TRBJ2-7, with D unclear. The CDR3 loop spans 11 amino acids. CDR1 SNHLY and CDR2 FYNNEI come from the germline V gene. V lost 2 bases to trimming and J lost 4 bases, with 3 bases between them. In nucleotides, the CDR3 is TGTGCCAGCAGTGAAACTTACGAGCAGTACTTC. It yields the protein CASSETYEQYF.

This chain joins TRBV5-4 and TRBJ1-2; D call uncertain. The CDR3 is 18 residues long. From germline, CDR1 is SGHNT and CDR2 YYREEE (reference sequence). Trimming shortened V by 0 bases and J by 0 bases, and 18 bases separated the two germline ends. The CDR3 reads CASSLEGSRPQTNYGYTF. The CDR3, as DNA: TGTGCCAGCAGCTTGGAGGGCAGCCGACCACAAACTAACTATGGCTACACCTTC.

The chain combines TRBV7-2 with TRBJ1-2; 8 nucleotides agree with TRBD1. The length of the CDR3 is 13 residues. Trimming removed 7 bases from V and 5 bases from J; junction bases left unmatched: 6. The germline CDR1 and CDR2 sequences are SGHTA and FQGNSA. CDR3 in amino acids: CASTTGQEYGYTF. The CDR3 nucleotides are TGTGCCAGCACTACGGGACAGGAATATGGCTACACCTTC.

This chain connects TRBV19 to TRBJ1-5, with 10 bases that match TRBD1. The CDR3 is made up of 15 amino acids. Germline CDR1 and CDR2: LNHDA and SQIVND (reference sequence). Losses at the gene ends were 4 bases for V and 4 bases for J; bases not matched to a gene: 4. CDR3 residues: CASSRTGGINQPQHF. The CDR3, as DNA: TGTGCCAGTAGTAGGACAGGGGGTATTAATCAGCCCCAGCATTTT.

In its sample, this clone was seen once. The chain combines TRBV5-4 with TRBJ2-5, with D hard to call. In germline, CDR1 is SGHNT, CDR2 YYREEE (reference sequence). This CDR3 is 12 amino acids long. V shed 2 bases and J shed 2 bases, with 4 bases lying between them. The CDR3 bases are TGTGCCAGCAGCTTTGAGCAAGAGACCCAGTACTTC. This encodes CASSFEQETQYF. The full variable domain, with the rest looked up from reference TRBV5-4 and TRBJ2-5, is ETGVTQSPTHLIKTRGQQVTLRCSSQSGHNTVSWYQQALGQGPQFIFQYYREEENGRGNFPPRFSGLQFPNYSSELNVNALELDDSALYLCASSFEQETQYFGPGTRLLVL.

The chain recombines TRBV4-3 with TRBJ2-1, with 10 bases aligning to TRBD2. Germline V gene lookup returns CDR1 LGHNA and CDR2 YSLEER. V lost 4 bases and J lost 9; bases outside the gene matches: 12. The CDR3 runs 16 residues. For the CDR3, the DNA is TGCGCCAGCAGCCGAGCAAGCGGGAGGGCCTCGAGTGAGCAGTTCTTC. The encoded protein is CASSRASGRASSEQFF.

The CDR3 loop is CASSFRWQGGSYEQYF. CDR3 bases: TGTGCCAGCAGTTTCAGGTGGCAGGGTGGATCCTACGAGCAGTACTTC. This rearrangement joins TRBV28 to TRBJ2-7, with a tentative D call TRBD1 (5 bases). CDR3 length equals 16 residues. Per the germline V gene, CDR1 is MDHEN and CDR2 is SYDVKM. Trimming shortened V by 3 bases and J by 1 base, and 16 bases separated the two germline ends.

This chain connects TRBV10-2 to TRBJ2-5; 9 bases fit TRBD1. In germline, CDR1 is WSHSY, CDR2 SAAADI. This CDR3 is built from 14 residues. Unmatched junction bases numbered 3, after V lost 2 bases and J lost 5 bases. The CDR3 is CASSETTGGETQYF. In DNA, the CDR3 is TGCGCCAGCAGTGAGACGACAGGGGGGGAGACCCAGTACTTC.

The V gene is TRBV28, the J gene TRBJ2-1; tentatively, D is TRBD1 or TRBD2 (5 bases each). The CDR3 loop spans 11 amino acids. CDR1 MDHEN and CDR2 SYDVKM come from the germline V gene. The V gene lost 8 bases and the J gene lost 11 bases, with 13 bases spanning the gap. The CDR3 here is CASHNEGKQFF. The CDR3 DNA sequence: TGTGCCAGCCACAATGAGGGGAAGCAGTTCTTC. The variable domain in full, completed from reference TRBV28 and TRBJ2-1, reads DVKVTQSSRYLVKRTGEKVFLECVQDMDHENMFWYRQDPGLGLRLIYFSYDVKMKEKGDIPEGYSVSREKKERFSLILESASTNQTSMYLCASHNEGKQFFGPGTRLTVL.

The chain has TRBV14 and TRBJ2-5; D uncertain. The V gene's germline CDR1 is SGHDN and CDR2 FVKESK. Trimming stripped 3 bases from V and 5 bases from J, with 10 bases between. The CDR3 loop spans 13 amino acids. In nucleotides, the CDR3 is TGTGCCAGCAGCCAGAGGCAGTGGGAGACCCAGTACTTC. Residues: CASSQRQWETQYF.

The chain joins TRBV7-6 to TRBJ2-1; possible D gene TRBD2, 5 bases. The CDR3 totals 19 residues. V was cut by 1 base and J by 1 base, with 20 bases left in between. Looked up from germline, CDR1 is SGHVS and CDR2 is FNYEAQ. CDR3 residues: CASSLVNPLPADSYNEQFF. In DNA form, the CDR3 reads TGTGCCAGCAGCTTAGTAAACCCCCTCCCAGCGGATTCCTACAATGAGCAGTTCTTC.

The V and J genes are TRBV2 and TRBJ1-3; D is undetermined. Trimming removed 7 bases at V and 2 bases at J, with 9 bases between. The CDR3 spans 13 residues. Germline V lookup: CDR1 SNHLY, CDR2 FYNNEI. As DNA, the CDR3 is TGTGCCAGCAAGGCCGACACTGGAAACACCATATATTTT. The encoded protein is CASKADTGNTIYF.